This T cell receptor beta chain came from a study of OX40 agonist ivuxolimab in advanced cancers. Regarding the complete study: Ivuxolimab, which targeted the costimulatory receptor OX40 (CD134), was an agonistic, fully human IgG2 monoclonal antibody. Prior anti-PD-1, anti-PD-L1 or anti-CTLA-4 therapy was permitted, and checkpoint inhibitors had been received by less than 45% of dose-escalation patients. Of the approximately 53 patients in dose escalation, about 20 had hepatocellular carcinoma, some 15 had melanoma, 9 had renal cell carcinoma and 9 had head and neck cancer. The purpose of peripheral TCRbeta sequencing was to test whether ivuxolimab changed TCR sequence diversity and led to clonal T-cell expansion. The dose-escalation cohort was around 83% male with a mean age of about 65 years, ranging from roughly 23 to 80. Intravenous ivuxolimab was administered to patients every 2 weeks at six dose levels: 0.01, 0.1, 0.3, 1.5, 3 and 10 mg/kg. Partial responses were achieved by three dose-escalation patients, of whom one had hepatocellular carcinoma and two had cutaneous melanoma. The paper covers the monotherapy dose-escalation part of the phase I ivuxolimab trial, which included N ≈ 50 patients. General conclusions and limits of the study: In the 0.1-3.0 mg/kg groups, partial responders were among the patients with the lowest normalized peripheral clonal expansion, particularly in CD8+ T cells. Antigen specificity was not determined for the clonally expanded peripheral T cells. At doses of 0.1 to 3.0 mg/kg, clonal expansion of both CD4+ and CD8+ T cells in blood was seen between baseline and week 6. After ivuxolimab, expanded clones were on average more numerous among CD8+ T cells than among CD4+ T cells. Low levels of normalized T-cell clonal expansion were also seen in some nonresponding patients.

Patients with a history of autoimmune disease or receiving systemic immunosuppression were excluded from the trial. Peripheral blood for TCR sequencing was collected from all dose cohorts at baseline, on cycle 4 day 1, and on cycle 7 day 1. The samples were taken from a phase I, first-in-human, multicenter, open-label dose-escalation trial of ivuxolimab. Adults with locally advanced or metastatic head and neck squamous cell, hepatocellular, melanoma or renal cell carcinoma were enrolled in the trial. Before TCR sequencing, CD4+ T cells and CD8+ T cells from peripheral blood were sorted into separate populations. This clone was detected once. No cognate antigen has been identified for it. Base qualities are not provided; no much larger clone lies one nucleotide away. To sequence the TCRbeta CDR3 region, genomic DNA was isolated from the sorted cells. TCRbeta CDR3 regions were sequenced using the immunoSEQ Assay. Sourced from immuneACCESS, this table was stored by TCRdb with only in-frame sequences that have V and J called. A share of the clones is absent; for the studies checked, an unresolved V gene accounts for under half, and the remainder has no known explanation. The sample table lists fewer than 85,000 clones, 85% of them with a count of one. Of the sample, about 0.49% falls within the top ten clones.

The CDR3 measures 14 amino acids from cysteine to phenylalanine. The retained sequence is limited to the CDR3, 42 bases, with the frame set at the first base. The germline V gene specifies SNHLY as CDR1 and FYNNEI as CDR2. Trimming removed 6 bases from V and 8 bases from J; the gene matches leave 9 bases unexplained. The chain is encoded by TRBV2 joined to TRBJ1-4; TRBD1 aligns with 7 central bases. This sequence was found in an adult with an advanced solid tumor such as melanoma, head and neck, liver or kidney cancer. Sequenced material: CD4+ or CD8+ T cells sorted from blood, taken in a trial of the OX40 agonist ivuxolimab. The CDR3 is CASRLDRVDEKLFF. The DNA sequence is given as TGTGCCAGCAGGCTCGACAGGGTGGACGAAAAACTGTTTTTT.